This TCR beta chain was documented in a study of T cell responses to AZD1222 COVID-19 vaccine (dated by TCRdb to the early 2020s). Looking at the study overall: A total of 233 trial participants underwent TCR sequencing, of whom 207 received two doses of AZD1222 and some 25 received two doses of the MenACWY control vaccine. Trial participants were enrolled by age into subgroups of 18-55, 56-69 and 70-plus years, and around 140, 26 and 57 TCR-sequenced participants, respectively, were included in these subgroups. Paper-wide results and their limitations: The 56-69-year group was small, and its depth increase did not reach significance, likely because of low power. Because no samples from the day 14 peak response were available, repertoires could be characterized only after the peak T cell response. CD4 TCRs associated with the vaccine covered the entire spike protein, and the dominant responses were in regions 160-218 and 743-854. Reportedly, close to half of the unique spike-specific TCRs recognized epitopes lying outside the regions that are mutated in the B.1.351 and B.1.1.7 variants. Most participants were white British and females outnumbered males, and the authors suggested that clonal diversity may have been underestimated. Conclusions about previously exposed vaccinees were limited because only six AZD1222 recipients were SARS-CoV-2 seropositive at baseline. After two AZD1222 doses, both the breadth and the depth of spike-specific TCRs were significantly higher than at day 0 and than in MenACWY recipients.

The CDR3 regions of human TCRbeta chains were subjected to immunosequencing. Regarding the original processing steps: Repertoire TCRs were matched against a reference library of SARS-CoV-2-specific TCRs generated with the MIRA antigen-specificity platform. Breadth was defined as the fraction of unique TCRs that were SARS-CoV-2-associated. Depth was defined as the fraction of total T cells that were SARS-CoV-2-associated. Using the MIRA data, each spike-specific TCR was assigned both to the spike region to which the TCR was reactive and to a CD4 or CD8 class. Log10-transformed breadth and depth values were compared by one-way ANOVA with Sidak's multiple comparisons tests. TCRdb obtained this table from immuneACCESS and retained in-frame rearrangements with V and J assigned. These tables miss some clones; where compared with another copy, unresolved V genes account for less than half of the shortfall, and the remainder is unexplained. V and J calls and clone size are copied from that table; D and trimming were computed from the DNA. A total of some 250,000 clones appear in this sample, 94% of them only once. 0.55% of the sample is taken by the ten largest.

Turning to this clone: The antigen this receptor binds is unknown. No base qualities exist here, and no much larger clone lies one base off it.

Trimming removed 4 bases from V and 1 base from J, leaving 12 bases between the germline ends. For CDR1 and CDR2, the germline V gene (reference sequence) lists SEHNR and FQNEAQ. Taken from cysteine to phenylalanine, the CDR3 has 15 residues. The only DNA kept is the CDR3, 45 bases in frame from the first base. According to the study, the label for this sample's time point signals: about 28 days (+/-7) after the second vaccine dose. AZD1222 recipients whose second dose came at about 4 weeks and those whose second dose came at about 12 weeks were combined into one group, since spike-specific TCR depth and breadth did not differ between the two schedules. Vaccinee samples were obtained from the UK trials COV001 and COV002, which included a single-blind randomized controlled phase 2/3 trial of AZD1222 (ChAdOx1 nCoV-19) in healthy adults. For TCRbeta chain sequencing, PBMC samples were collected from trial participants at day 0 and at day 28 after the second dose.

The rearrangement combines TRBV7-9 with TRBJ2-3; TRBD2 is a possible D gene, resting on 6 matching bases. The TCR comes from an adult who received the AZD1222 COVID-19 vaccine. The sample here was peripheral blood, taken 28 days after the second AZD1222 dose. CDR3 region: CASSWGVGRTDTQYF. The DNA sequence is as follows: TGTGCCAGCAGCTGGGGGGTTGGCCGCACAGATACGCAGTATTTT.